The sequence of this TCR beta chain was determined in a study of OX40 agonist ivuxolimab in advanced cancers. Generated by immunoSEQ multiplex PCR, the TCRdb table keeps only in-frame clones and is missing some. Counted here are 30,000 to 50,000 clones, around 89% occurring once; the ten biggest clones make up 0.5% to 0.6%. A remark on this clone: Its target is not known.

In germline, CDR1 is SGDLS, CDR2 YYNGEE. Trimming stripped 3 bases from V and 3 bases from J, with 15 bases between. The CDR3 contains 15 residues. Findings and limits, study-wide: Both blood CD4+ and CD8+ T cells showed clonal growth by week 6 at 0.1 to 3.0 mg/kg. In CD8+ T cells, expanded clones were on average more numerous than in CD4+.

This chain uses TRBV9 with TRBJ1-1, with D possibly being TRBD1 (5 bases). The sample consisted of CD4+ or CD8+ T cells sorted from blood, taken in a trial of the OX40 agonist ivuxolimab. The sequence was obtained from an adult with an advanced solid tumor such as melanoma, head and neck, liver or kidney cancer. CDR3 residues: CASSATSQGYTEAFF. The CDR3 DNA reads as TGTGCCAGCAGCGCAACCTCCCAGGGATACACTGAAGCTTTCTTT. The whole variable domain, remainder taken from reference TRBV9 and TRBJ1-1, is DSGVTQTPKHLITATGQRVTLRCSPRSGDLSVYWYQQSLDQGLQFLIQYYNGEERAKGNILERFSAQQFPDLHSELNLSSLELGDSALYFCASSATSQGYTEAFFGQGTRLTVV.